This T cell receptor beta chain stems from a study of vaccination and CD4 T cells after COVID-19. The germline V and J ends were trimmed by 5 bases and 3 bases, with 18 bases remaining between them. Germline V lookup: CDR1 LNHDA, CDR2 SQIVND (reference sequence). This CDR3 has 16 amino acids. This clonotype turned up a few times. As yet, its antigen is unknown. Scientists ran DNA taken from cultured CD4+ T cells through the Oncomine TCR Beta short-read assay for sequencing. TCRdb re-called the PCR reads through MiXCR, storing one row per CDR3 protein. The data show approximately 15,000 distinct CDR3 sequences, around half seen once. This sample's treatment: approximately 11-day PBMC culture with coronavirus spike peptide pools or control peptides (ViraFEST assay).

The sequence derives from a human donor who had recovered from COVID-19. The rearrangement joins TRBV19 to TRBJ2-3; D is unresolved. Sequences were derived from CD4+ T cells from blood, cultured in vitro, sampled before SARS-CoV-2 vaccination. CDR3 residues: CASSGDSTPSTDTQYF. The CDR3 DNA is TGTGCCAGTAGTGGCGACTCTACCCCATCTACAGATACGCAGTATTTT.